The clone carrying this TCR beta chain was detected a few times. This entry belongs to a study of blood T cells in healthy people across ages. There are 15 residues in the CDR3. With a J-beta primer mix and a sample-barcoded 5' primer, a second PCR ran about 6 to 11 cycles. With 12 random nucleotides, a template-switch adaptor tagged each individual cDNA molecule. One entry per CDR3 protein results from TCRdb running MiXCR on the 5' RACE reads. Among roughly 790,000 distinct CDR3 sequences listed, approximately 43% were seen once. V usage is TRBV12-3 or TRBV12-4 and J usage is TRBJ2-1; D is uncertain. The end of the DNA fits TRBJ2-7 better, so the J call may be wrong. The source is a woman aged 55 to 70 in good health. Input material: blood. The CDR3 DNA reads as TGTGCCAGCAGTTGGGCCAGGAACTCCTACAATGAGCAGTACTTC. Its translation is CASSWARNSYNEQYF.